Listed here are 14 T cell receptor beta chains from one sample, sequenced in a study of cytomegalovirus exposure and HLA in healthy donors. Amplification used 60 Vbeta primers and 13 Jbeta primers. TCRdb's copy holds only in-frame clones and misses some; the assay was immunoSEQ multiplex PCR. This table has approximately 38,000 clones, about 79% appearing once. The sample was PBMCs. The receptors were gathered from a woman between 18 and 29 years old in good health and CMV-seronegative.

This clone has just one count. The V call is TRBV27, the J call TRBJ1-2; 8 nucleotides match TRBD1. The CDR3 length is 16 residues. Germline loops: CDR1 MNHEY, CDR2 SMNVEV (reference sequence). The junction had 8 bases not matched to a gene; V was cut back by 3 bases and J by 2 bases. CDR3 nucleotide sequence: TGTGCCAGCAGTTTCGGCAGGGGGCTAATAAACTATGGCTACACCTTC. The encoded protein is CASSFGRGLINYGYTF.

In regard to this clone: The sample holds other DNA sequences that translate to the same CDR3. The rearrangement uses TRBV5-1 and TRBJ1-1, with 7 bases matching TRBD1. This CDR3 is 14 amino acids long. Per germline, CDR1 SGHRS and CDR2 YFSETQ. V gave up 0 bases and J gave up 6 bases; unmatched junction bases: 5. The chain's CDR3 is CASSLAGGYAEAFF. The CDR3, as DNA: TGCGCCAGCAGCTTGGCAGGGGGATACGCTGAAGCTTTCTTT.

The chain recombines TRBV2 with TRBJ1-1; tentatively, D is TRBD1 (6 bases). The germline gives CDR1 SNHLY, CDR2 FYNNEI. The CDR3 sequence is 15 residues long. Trimming removed 3 bases from V and 0 bases from J, with 11 bases in between. CDR3: CASSDQTGMNTEAFF. In DNA, the CDR3 is TGTGCCAGCAGTGACCAGACAGGCATGAACACTGAAGCTTTCTTT.

The V call is TRBV19, the J call TRBJ1-5; no definite D call. Germline assignment: CDR1 LNHDA and CDR2 SQIVND (reference sequence). Trimming removed 2 bases from V and 2 bases from J, with 10 bases in between. This CDR3 region has 15 residues. In DNA form, the CDR3 reads TGTGCCAGTAGTATAAAAATTAGTGGCAATCAGCCCCAGCATTTT. Its protein is CASSIKISGNQPQHF.

The rearrangement uses TRBV5-1 and TRBJ2-7; TRBD2 aligns across 10 bases. V shed 4 bases and J 5 bases; nucleotides not matched to a gene: 9. The CDR3 is 15 amino acids. Germline-derived CDR1 and CDR2 are SGHRS and YFSETQ. Written as DNA, the CDR3 is TGCGCCAGCAGCCAAGGACTAGCGGTGGGGAACGAGCAGTACTTC. This gives the protein CASSQGLAVGNEQYF.

This clone was counted between two and nine times. The J gene is TRBJ1-4, the V gene TRBV4-3; 8 bases are shared with TRBD1. Germline CDR1 LGHNA, CDR2 YSLEER. The ends lost 0 bases at V and 8 bases at J; junction bases unmatched: 14. There are 18 residues in the CDR3. The CDR3 sequence is CASSQDWGGRTGREKLFF. In DNA, the CDR3 is TGCGCCAGCAGCCAAGATTGGGGGGGCAGGACAGGGAGGGAAAAACTGTTTTTT.

The rearrangement uses TRBV30 and TRBJ2-1; TRBD1 aligns across 8 bases. The germline CDR1 and CDR2 sequences are GTSNPN and SVGIG (reference sequence). Trimming cost V 3 bases and J 1 base; bases outside gene matches: 2. The CDR3 runs to 14 residues. CDR3 sequence: CAWRGQGSYNEQFF. The CDR3 nucleotides read TGTGCCTGGAGAGGACAGGGATCCTACAATGAGCAGTTCTTC.

The chain recombines TRBV6-1 with TRBJ2-4; the match to TRBD1 covers 8 bases. Germline V lookup: CDR1 MNHNS, CDR2 SASEGT. The CDR3 contains 14 residues. V was pared by 6 bases and J by 4 bases, with 5 bases of the junction left unmatched. CDR3 sequence reads: CASRTTGEKNIQYF. In DNA, the CDR3 is TGTGCCAGCAGGACGACAGGGGAAAAAAACATTCAGTACTTC.

The chain combines TRBV2 with TRBJ2-5, with a weak D call TRBD1 (5 bases). V was trimmed by 3 bases and J by 1 base, leaving 6 bases between them. The germline V gene encodes CDR1 SNHLY and CDR2 FYNNEI. The CDR3 is made up of 13 amino acids. The CDR3 reads CASSDDSQETQYF. CDR3 DNA: TGTGCCAGCAGTGATGACAGCCAAGAGACCCAGTACTTC.

Here the CDR3 DNA reads TGTGCCAGCAGCTCCCGACAGGGAACCTTCACAGATACGCAGTATTTT. Translation: CASSSRQGTFTDTQYF. V is TRBV7-9 and J is TRBJ2-3; TRBD1 matches at 7 bases. This CDR3 comprises 16 residues. The J segment lost 2 bases and the V segment lost 4 bases, leaving 9 bases of the junction unmatched. Looked up from germline, CDR1 is SEHNR and CDR2 is FQNEAQ (reference sequence). The full variable domain, in which reference TRBV7-9 and TRBJ2-3 provide the parts outside the CDR3, is DTGVSQNPRHKITKRGQNVTFRCDPISEHNRLYWYRQTLGQGPEFLTYFQNEAQLEKSRLLSDRFSAERPKGSFSTLEIQRTEQGDSAMYLCASSSRQGTFTDTQYFGPGTRLTVL.

V and J are TRBV7-2 and TRBJ2-7; the match to TRBD2 covers 8 bases. J was trimmed by 6 bases and V by 5 bases; bases with no gene match: 12. Germline CDR1 SGHTA, CDR2 FQGNSA. The CDR3 has 15 residues. The CDR3, as DNA: TGTGCCAGCAGCCAACTCGGGAGGGGGACGGGCGAGCAGTACTTC. It yields the protein CASSQLGRGTGEQYF. Together with reference TRBV7-2 and TRBJ2-7, the CDR3 gives the full variable domain: GAGVSQSPSNKVTEKGKDVELRCDPISGHTALYWYRQSLGQGLEFLIYFQGNSAPDKSGLPSDRFSAERTGGSVSTLTIQRTQQEDSAVYLCASSQLGRGTGEQYFGPGTRLTVT.

This sequence joins TRBV4-1 and TRBJ1-2; D remains unclear. With 3 bases removed from V and 5 bases from J, the gap between germline ends came to 13 bases. Germline V gives CDR1 MGHRA, CDR2 YSYEKL. The length of the CDR3 is 14 residues. The CDR3 DNA reads as TGCGCCAGCAGCCAGCCGGGAGAGTGGTATGGCTACACCTTC. It encodes CASSQPGEWYGYTF.

J is TRBJ2-5 and V is TRBV25-1; 10 bases agree with TRBD2. The CDR3 has 16 residues. CDR1 MGHDK and CDR2 SYGVNS come from the germline V gene. Trimming at V came to 2 bases and at J to 0 bases, leaving 3 bases not matched to a gene. The CDR3 DNA reads as TGTGCCAGCAGTGAAACCGGACTAGCGGACCAAGAGACCCAGTACTTC. As protein: CASSETGLADQETQYF. Full variable domain (rest looked up from reference TRBV25-1 and TRBJ2-5): EADIYQTPRYLVIGTGKKITLECSQTMGHDKMYWYQQDPGMELHLIHYSYGVNSTEKGDLSSESTVSRIRTEHFPLTLESARPSHTSQYLCASSETGLADQETQYFGPGTRLLVL.

Here the CDR3 DNA reads TGTGCCAGCAGCGTAGAGGGAGCGGTCCAAGAGACCCAGTACTTC. This codes for CASSVEGAVQETQYF. V gene TRBV9 combines with J gene TRBJ2-5; tentative D call: TRBD2 (5 bases). The CDR3 length is 15 residues. The V gene's germline CDR1 is SGDLS and CDR2 YYNGEE. The V end was cut by 0 bases, the J end by 1 base, with 10 bases between. Full variable domain (remainder filled in from reference TRBV9 and TRBJ2-5): DSGVTQTPKHLITATGQRVTLRCSPRSGDLSVYWYQQSLDQGLQFLIQYYNGEERAKGNILERFSAQQFPDLHSELNLSSLELGDSALYFCASSVEGAVQETQYFGPGTRLLVL.